The rows below give T cell receptor beta chains drawn from one sample of a study of blood T cell repertoires in COVID-19. The method was immunoSEQ multiplex PCR; TCRdb's version includes in-frame clones alone and lacks a portion of them. The profile shows about 59,000 clones, 87% of them singletons. The sample comprised peripheral blood. These receptors all stem from a man older than 75 in a cohort sampled during active COVID-19. Each CDR3 is given with its conserved first and last residue. A D gene is named only where the DNA matches it firmly.

d_gene	v_gene	j_gene	len	CDR3aa	CDR3nt
TRBD2	TRBV20-1	TRBJ2-7	14	CSASRSGVPYEQYF	TGCAGTGCTAGTCGTAGCGGGGTTCCGTACGAGCAGTACTTC
TRBD1	TRBV7-8	TRBJ1-1	13	CASSSSTGKGTFF	TGTGCCAGCAGCTCTTCGACAGGGAAGGGGACTTTCTTT
-	TRBV9	TRBJ1-4	15	CASSTGGSRGEKLFF	TGTGCCAGCAGCACGGGTGGCTCTCGTGGTGAAAAACTGTTTTTT
TRBD1	TRBV5-8	TRBJ1-3	15	CASSNNQGGGNTIYF	TGTGCCAGCAGCAACAACCAGGGGGGTGGAAACACCATATATTTT
TRBD2	TRBV6-5	TRBJ2-1	13	CASGEGSYNEQFF	TGTGCCAGCGGGGAGGGCTCCTACAATGAGCAGTTCTTC
TRBD1	TRBV6-5	TRBJ2-5	14	CASSIFDRGETQYF	TGTGCCAGCAGTATCTTTGACAGGGGTGAGACCCAGTACTTC
TRBD1	TRBV9	TRBJ1-2	14	CASSTRQGGTGYTF	TGTGCCAGCAGCACCCGACAGGGAGGTACGGGCTACACCTTC
TRBD1	TRBV10-3	TRBJ1-6	14	CAISPGQDNSPLHF	TGTGCCATCAGCCCGGGACAGGATAATTCACCCCTCCACTTT
-	TRBV5-1	TRBJ2-5	15	CASTRAGRDQETQYF	TGCGCCAGCACCAGGGCAGGCAGAGACCAAGAGACCCAGTACTTC
-	TRBV5-8	TRBJ1-5	13	CASSLRGDQPQHF	TGTGCCAGCAGCTTAAGGGGTGATCAGCCCCAGCATTTT